A single sample gave rise to the 12 T cell receptor beta chains below, sequenced in a study of cytomegalovirus exposure and HLA in healthy donors. Primers: 60 Vbeta forward and 13 Jbeta reverse. Produced via immunoSEQ multiplex PCR; TCRdb's table is partial and in-frame only. The repertoire holds approximately 300,000 clones, with 80% as singletons. Material: PBMCs. Every receptor here comes from a girl aged 2-15 years in good health and CMV-seronegative.

The sample holds one count of this clone. V and J are TRBV10-2 and TRBJ1-5, with 7 bases lining up with TRBD1. Looked up from germline, CDR1 is WSHSY and CDR2 is SAAADI. The CDR3 consists of 14 residues. The trim removed 7 bases at V and 2 bases at J, leaving 5 bases unmatched. CDR3 nucleotides: TGCGCCAGCAACGACAGGGCCCGCAATCAGCCCCAGCATTTT. Its protein product is CASNDRARNQPQHF.

There are a few counts of this clone. V and J are TRBV6-5 and TRBJ2-7; TRBD2 agrees at 7 bases. There are 16 residues in the CDR3. Per the germline V gene, CDR1 is MNHEY and CDR2 is SVGAGI. V lost 2 bases and J lost 3; bases outside the gene matches: 10. The CDR3 nucleotides are TGTGCCAGCAGTTACAACCGACTTGCGGGAGACTACGAGCAGTACTTC. It yields the protein CASSYNRLAGDYEQYF.

The chain links TRBV6-5 to TRBJ1-3; possibly TRBD1 for D (5 bases). Germline CDR1 MNHEY, CDR2 SVGAGI. V shed 8 bases and J shed 1 base, with 12 bases lying between them. CDR3 size: 14 residues. The CDR3 DNA is TGTGCCAGCGGAAGACAGACGTCTGGAAACACCATATATTTT. It codes for CASGRQTSGNTIYF.

This chain joins TRBV9 and TRBJ2-2, with 7 bases matching TRBD1. V dropped 4 bases and J dropped 1; count of bases not matched to a gene: 7. CDR1 is SGDLS and CDR2 is YYNGEE in the germline V gene. CDR3 length: 16 residues. In DNA form, the CDR3 reads TGTGCCAGCAGCTTTGACAGGGCGGGGAACACCGGGGAGCTGTTTTTT. Translating it yields CASSFDRAGNTGELFF.

This clone showed up just a few times. The chain carries TRBV7-9 and TRBJ1-1; a weak D match, TRBD1 (5 bases). Germline V gene lookup returns CDR1 SEHNR and CDR2 FQNEAQ (reference sequence). This CDR3 region has 14 residues. V lost 8 bases and J lost 0, with 13 bases in between. In nucleotides, the CDR3 is TGTGCCAGCCGACAGACTCTCCTGAACACTGAAGCTTTCTTT. This codes for CASRQTLLNTEAFF.

The chain joins TRBV28 to TRBJ2-7; 10 nucleotides line up with TRBD1. J gave up 0 bases and V 6 bases, and 8 bases lay outside the gene matches. CDR1 is MDHEN, CDR2 SYDVKM, per germline. The CDR3 consists of 16 residues. The CDR3 sequence is CASRTTGGLSSYEQYF. CDR3 nucleotides: TGTGCCAGCAGAACGACAGGGGGCCTTAGCTCCTACGAGCAGTACTTC.

The chain links TRBV2 to TRBJ2-7; 7 bases map to TRBD1. The ends lost 8 bases at V and 4 bases at J; junction bases unmatched: 17. The V gene's germline CDR1 is SNHLY and CDR2 FYNNEI. This CDR3 region has 16 residues. Here the CDR3 DNA reads TGTGCCAGCGGTCGATCTAGGGGGCTACCGCCGTACGAGCAGTACTTC. Translated: CASGRSRGLPPYEQYF.

The CDR3 spells CASRTGAMAFREKLFF. The CDR3 DNA follows: TGTGCCAGCCGGACAGGGGCGATGGCCTTCCGTGAAAAACTGTTTTTT. J is TRBJ1-4 and V is TRBV28; 9 nucleotides line up with TRBD1. This CDR3 is built from 16 residues. Germline loops: CDR1 MDHEN, CDR2 SYDVKM. J lost 7 bases, V lost 8 bases, and 14 bases had no gene match.

The CDR3 sequence: CASSLGQGLGGANVLTF. CDR3 DNA: TGTGCCAGCAGCTTGGGACAGGGTCTAGGTGGGGCCAACGTCCTGACTTTC. V usage is TRBV11-1 and J usage is TRBJ2-6, with 9 positions matching TRBD1. The CDR3 totals 17 residues. Germline V CDR1 and CDR2: SGHAT, FQDESV (reference sequence). The V and J ends lost 3 bases and 3 bases, in that order; junction bases with no gene match: 6.

This chain joins TRBV2 and TRBJ2-7, with D maybe TRBD1 (6 bases). Germline V gene sequence: CDR1 SNHLY, CDR2 FYNNEI. The V end lost 6 bases, the J end lost 5 bases, and 11 bases lay between the germline ends. The CDR3 has 12 amino acids. The CDR3: CASREYRDEQYF. In DNA form, the CDR3 reads TGTGCCAGCAGGGAATACAGGGACGAGCAGTACTTC.

V and J are TRBV7-3 and TRBJ2-2; 10 bases match TRBD1. J lost 4 bases, V lost 3 bases, and 2 bases had no gene match. Germline assignment: CDR1 SGHTA and CDR2 FQGTGA. The CDR3 loop spans 15 amino acids. Here the CDR3 reads CASSLTGGITGELFF. CDR3 sequence (DNA): TGTGCCAGCAGCTTGACAGGGGGCATCACCGGGGAGCTGTTTTTT.

This clone was picked up a small number of times. The chain recombines TRBV28 with TRBJ1-2; D gene uncertain. The V gene lost 8 bases and the J gene lost 6 bases, with 13 bases spanning the gap. The CDR3 has 12 residues. Germline values: CDR1 MDHEN, CDR2 SYDVKM. The CDR3 DNA reads TGTGCCAGCCGTCTCTCGGTGCATGGCTACACCTTC. It codes for CASRLSVHGYTF.